This T cell receptor beta chain was captured by sequencing in a study of shared clonotypes between healthy human individuals. The study's findings and limits: Estimated clonotype richness was generally higher in naive than memory subsets. A handful of donors had 4% to 6.5% of their naive CD4 clonotypes in common.

Using immunoSEQ multiplex PCR, the repertoire was profiled, and TCRdb retains in-frame clones only, with some absent. The table has under 850,000 clones, 72% seen once. Comment on this clone: The antigen remains undetermined.

The clonotype originates from a woman in her 30s in good health. Material: memory CD4+ T cells sorted from blood. Subset: CD45RA-negative fraction.

CDR3 protein: CASSMDRGGSETQYF. CDR3 bases: TGTGCCAGTAGCATGGACAGGGGGGGTTCAGAGACCCAGTACTTC. The chain joins TRBV19 to TRBJ2-5; 10 bases line up with TRBD1. The CDR3 length is 15 residues. CDR1 and CDR2 (germline): LNHDA, SQIVND (reference sequence). The V segment lost 6 bases and the J segment 4 bases; nucleotides outside the gene matches: 8. The full variable domain, in which reference TRBV19 and TRBJ2-5 provide the parts outside the CDR3, is DGGITQSPKYLFRKEGQNVTLSCEQNLNHDAMYWYRQDPGQGLRLIYYSQIVNDFQKGDIAEGYSVSREKKESFPLTVTSAQKNPTAFYLCASSMDRGGSETQYFGPGTRLLVL.